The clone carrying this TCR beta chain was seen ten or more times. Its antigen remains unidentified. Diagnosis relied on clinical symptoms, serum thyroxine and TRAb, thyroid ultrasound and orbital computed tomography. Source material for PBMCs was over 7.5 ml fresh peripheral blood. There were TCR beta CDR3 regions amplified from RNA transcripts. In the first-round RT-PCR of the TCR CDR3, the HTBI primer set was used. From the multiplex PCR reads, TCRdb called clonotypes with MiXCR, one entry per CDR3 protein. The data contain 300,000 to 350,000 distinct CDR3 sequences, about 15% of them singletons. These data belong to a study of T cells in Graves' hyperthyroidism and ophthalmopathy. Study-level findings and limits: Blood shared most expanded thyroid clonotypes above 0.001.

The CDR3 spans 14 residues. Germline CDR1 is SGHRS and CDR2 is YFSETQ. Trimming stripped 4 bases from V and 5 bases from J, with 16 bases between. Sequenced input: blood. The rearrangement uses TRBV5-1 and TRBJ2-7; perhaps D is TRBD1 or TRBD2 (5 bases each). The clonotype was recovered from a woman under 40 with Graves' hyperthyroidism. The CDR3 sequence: CASSPLGTVHEQYF. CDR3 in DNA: TGCGCCAGCAGCCCTCTCGGGACGGTCCACGAGCAGTACTTC.